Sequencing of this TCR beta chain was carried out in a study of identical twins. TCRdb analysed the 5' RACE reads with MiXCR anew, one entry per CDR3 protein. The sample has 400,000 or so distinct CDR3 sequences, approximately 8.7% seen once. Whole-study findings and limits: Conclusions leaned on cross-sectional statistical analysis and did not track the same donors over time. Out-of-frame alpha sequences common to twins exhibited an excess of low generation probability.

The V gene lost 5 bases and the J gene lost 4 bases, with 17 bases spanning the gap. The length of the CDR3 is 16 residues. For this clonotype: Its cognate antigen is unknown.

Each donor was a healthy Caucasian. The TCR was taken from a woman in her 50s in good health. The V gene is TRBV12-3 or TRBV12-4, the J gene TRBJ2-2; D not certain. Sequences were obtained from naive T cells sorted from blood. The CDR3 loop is CASSPPQWDFTGELFF. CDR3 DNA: TGTGCCAGCAGTCCCCCCCAGTGGGATTTCACCGGGGAGCTGTTTTTT.